Each of the 30 T cell receptor beta chains below was sequenced from the same sample in a study of blood T cell repertoires in COVID-19. Repertoires were generated with immunoSEQ multiplex PCR, while TCRdb's copy carries only in-frame clones and drops some. The sample shows approximately 120,000 clones, approximately 86% of them seen only once. Sequencing was carried out using peripheral blood. The receptors shown here come from a woman in her 50s who had recovered from COVID-19.

This clone was seen a single time. The chain is built from TRBV18 and TRBJ1-2; D gene unclear. There are 16 residues in the CDR3. Germline V gene data show CDR1 as KGHSH and CDR2 as LQKENI. Trimming left V 4 bases short and J 6 bases short, with 21 bases between. The DNA of the CDR3 is TGTGCCAGCTCACATCAGGCTGCACCACTAGCGGATGGCTACACCTTC. Amino acid sequence: CASSHQAAPLADGYTF.

The chain combines TRBV6-5 with TRBJ2-7; TRBD1 matches at 8 bases. V lost 5 bases to trimming and J lost 2 bases; unmatched junction nucleotides: 8. Per germline, CDR1 MNHEY and CDR2 SVGAGI. CDR3 length: 15 amino acids. This CDR3 is CASSPRDRSPYEQYF. The CDR3 bases are TGTGCCAGCAGTCCCCGGGACAGGTCACCCTACGAGCAGTACTTC.

The rearrangement uses TRBV11-2 and TRBJ2-3, with D perhaps TRBD2 (7 bases). There are 16 residues in the CDR3. Deletions cut 5 bases from V and 1 base from J, with 16 bases between. Germline CDR1 and CDR2: SGHAT and FQNNGV. Written as DNA, the CDR3 is TGTGCCAGCAGCCCCATGGGGGGGGCGGGCACAGATACGCAGTATTTT. Its translation is CASSPMGGAGTDTQYF.

This rearrangement joins TRBV7-2 to TRBJ2-2, with 8 bases matching TRBD2. In germline, CDR1 is SGHTA, CDR2 FQGNSA. There are 15 residues in the CDR3. After removal of 8 bases from V and 3 bases from J, the junction contained 8 bases not matched to a gene. The CDR3, as DNA: TGTGCCAGCGGCCTGGCGGGGGGCTACACCGGGGAGCTGTTTTTT. As protein: CASGLAGGYTGELFF.

This chain joins TRBV5-1 and TRBJ2-5; 14 bases match TRBD2. V shed 2 bases and J 5 bases; nucleotides not matched to a gene: 8. There are 17 residues in the CDR3. Germline assignment: CDR1 SGHRS and CDR2 YFSETQ. This CDR3 is CASSFGLAGGLRETQYF. The CDR3 DNA is TGCGCCAGCAGCTTCGGACTAGCGGGGGGCCTCAGGGAGACCCAGTACTTC. The whole variable domain, remainder taken from reference TRBV5-1 and TRBJ2-5, is KAGVTQTPRYLIKTRGQQVTLSCSPISGHRSVSWYQQTPGQGLQFLFEYFSETQRNKGNFPGRFSGRQFSNSRSEMNVSTLELGDSALYLCASSFGLAGGLRETQYFGPGTRLLVL.

The chain has TRBV15 and TRBJ1-2; a possible D gene is TRBD1 (6 bases). The CDR3 loop spans 16 amino acids. Between the trimmed V and J ends, which lost 0 bases and 7 bases, there was a span of 18 bases. Germline V gene sequence: CDR1 LNHNV, CDR2 YYDKDF (reference sequence). The CDR3 region has the DNA TGTGCCACCAGCAGAGATCGATCCGGGACAAAGACTGGCTACACCTTC. Translation gives CATSRDRSGTKTGYTF.

The CDR3 here is CASSHRRRGGANEQFF. The DNA of the CDR3 is TGTGCCAGCAGCCACCGCCGGCGGGGGGGCGCCAATGAGCAGTTCTTC. The chain has TRBV14 and TRBJ2-1; 9 bases map to TRBD2. Germline V gives CDR1 SGHDN, CDR2 FVKESK. The CDR3 sequence is 16 residues long. V was pared by 3 bases and J by 6 bases, with 9 bases of the junction left unmatched.

The chain carries TRBV3-1 (or the pseudogene TRBV3-2) and TRBJ1-2; TRBD1 might be the D (5 bases). The CDR3 spans 16 residues. Trimming took off 2 bases at V and 4 bases at J, with 17 bases between the two ends. Germline lookup yields CDR1 LGHDT and CDR2 YNNKEL (reference sequence). Here the CDR3 DNA reads TGTGCCAGCAGCCAAAATCCCCAGACAGTCCTCTATGGCTACACCTTC. Its translation: CASSQNPQTVLYGYTF.

The V and J genes are TRBV30 and TRBJ1-6; possibly TRBD1 for D (6 bases). The CDR3 length is 15 residues. Trimming removed 4 bases from V and 8 bases from J, with 18 bases in between. The V gene's germline CDR1 is GTSNPN and CDR2 SVGIG (reference sequence). The CDR3 loop reads CAWNRGGARDSPLHF. Written as DNA, the CDR3 is TGTGCCTGGAACCGGGGGGGGGCTCGGGATTCACCCCTCCACTTT.

The CDR3 bases are TGTGCCAGCAGCCCCGGACAGCCCCCTAACACCGGGGAGCTGTTTTTT. Residues: CASSPGQPPNTGELFF. The chain has TRBV12-1 and TRBJ2-2; the D call of TRBD1 is as the table states it, not checked on the DNA. TRBV12-1 is assigned pseudogene status. CDR3 length: 16 residues.

This chain joins TRBV27 and TRBJ2-5; 7 positions match TRBD1. V lost 10 bases and J lost 5; bases outside the gene matches: 10. Germline CDR1 reads MNHEY; CDR2 reads SMNVEV (reference sequence). There are 13 residues in the CDR3. This CDR3 is CATRTGFGETQYF. As DNA, the CDR3 is TGTGCCACCCGGACAGGCTTTGGGGAGACCCAGTACTTC.

J is TRBJ2-3 and V is TRBV12-3 or TRBV12-4, with D unresolved. The CDR3 loop spans 12 amino acids. Trimming cost V 5 bases and J 6 bases, with 9 bases left between them. CDR3 protein: CASSLNRDTQYF. DNA of the CDR3: TGTGCCAGCAGTCTGAATCGGGATACGCAGTATTTT.

The chain couples TRBV6-2 or TRBV6-3 to TRBJ2-6; a weak D match, TRBD2 (5 bases). Trimming removed 4 bases from V and 0 bases from J, with 13 bases in between. The germline CDR1 and CDR2 sequences are MNHEY and SVGEGT. This CDR3 comprises 17 residues. The CDR3 here is CASSFGLLVSGANVLTF. In DNA, the CDR3 is TGTGCCAGCAGTTTCGGACTTCTGGTCTCTGGGGCCAACGTCCTGACTTTC.

This clone was counted between two and nine times. The chain has TRBV10-2 and TRBJ2-7, with 10 bases matching TRBD2. With V trimmed by 8 bases and J by 7 bases, 8 bases remained unmatched. In germline, CDR1 is WSHSY, CDR2 SAAADI. The CDR3 runs 13 residues. As DNA, the CDR3 is TGCGCCAGCCGACTAGCGGGCCGTGGGGAGCAGTACTTC. This gives the protein CASRLAGRGEQYF.

The rearrangement links TRBV11-2 to TRBJ2-7; 11 bases are a match to TRBD1. J lost 10 bases, V lost 4 bases, and 12 bases had no gene match. The CDR3 length is 15 residues. CDR1 and CDR2 from the germline V gene are SGHAT and FQNNGV. This CDR3 reads CASSSLGQGARIQYF. The DNA of the CDR3 is TGTGCCAGCAGCTCCCTTGGACAGGGGGCGCGTATCCAGTACTTC. Complete variable domain (other parts from reference TRBV11-2 and TRBJ2-7): EAGVAQSPRYKIIEKRQSVAFWCNPISGHATLYWYQQILGQGPKLLIQFQNNGVVDDSQLPKDRFSAERLKGVDSTLKIQPAKLEDSAVYLCASSSLGQGARIQYFGPGTRLTVT.

This sequence joins TRBV19 and TRBJ1-2; 9 bases match TRBD1. J gave up 4 bases and V 1 base, and 7 bases lay outside the gene matches. The CDR3 totals 16 residues. Germline V gene sequence: CDR1 LNHDA, CDR2 SQIVND (reference sequence). The DNA of the CDR3 is TGTGCCAGTAGTATAGCGACGGGACAGGGAATCTATGGCTACACCTTC. Its translation is CASSIATGQGIYGYTF.

V is TRBV9 and J is TRBJ1-3; 9 nucleotides align to TRBD1. Germline V gene sequence: CDR1 SGDLS, CDR2 YYNGEE. The V segment lost 4 bases and the J segment 2 bases; nucleotides outside the gene matches: 10. The CDR3 extends over 17 amino acids. The CDR3 sequence is CASSHFRDRETGNTIYF. CDR3 in DNA: TGTGCCAGCAGCCACTTCCGGGACAGGGAAACTGGAAACACCATATATTTT. Full variable domain (missing parts from reference TRBV9 and TRBJ1-3): DSGVTQTPKHLITATGQRVTLRCSPRSGDLSVYWYQQSLDQGLQFLIQYYNGEERAKGNILERFSAQQFPDLHSELNLSSLELGDSALYFCASSHFRDRETGNTIYFGEGSWLTVV.

This clone appeared once. The chain couples TRBV12-5 to TRBJ2-7; TRBD1 agrees at 8 bases. J gave up 0 bases and V 1 base, and 8 bases lay outside the gene matches. The CDR3 contains 17 residues. CDR1 and CDR2 (germline): LGHNT, FRNRAP. The CDR3 here is CASGLEAGTGFSYEQYF. CDR3 sequence (DNA): TGTGCTAGTGGTTTGGAAGCCGGGACAGGCTTCTCCTACGAGCAGTACTTC.

This clone was recorded a few times. This sequence joins TRBV4-2 and TRBJ1-1; D gene ambiguous. Per germline, CDR1 LGHNA and CDR2 YNFKEQ. The CDR3 contains 20 residues. Trimming left V 2 bases short and J 1 base short, with 26 bases between. In nucleotides, the CDR3 is TGTGCCAGCAGCCAATTATATAGACTTAATAGGAAGGACTGGAACACTGAAGCTTTCTTT. Its protein is CASSQLYRLNRKDWNTEAFF.

To note about this clone: The sample holds other DNA sequences that translate to the same CDR3. V usage is TRBV11-1 and J usage is TRBJ1-2, with 7 bases fitting TRBD1. This CDR3 has 16 residues. Germline assignment: CDR1 SGHAT and CDR2 FQDESV (reference sequence). V trimming: 1 base; J trimming: 4 bases; junction bases outside the gene matches: 9. CDR3 coding DNA: TGTGCCAGCAGCTTAGATTCTCAGGGGGGCATCTATGGCTACACCTTC. The encoded protein is CASSLDSQGGIYGYTF.

The chain combines TRBV6-5 with TRBJ2-7, with 11 bases matching TRBD1. V lost 6 bases, J lost 4 bases, and 5 bases stayed unmatched. The CDR3 covers 14 residues. CDR1 and CDR2 from the germline V gene are MNHEY and SVGAGI. DNA of the CDR3: TGTGCCAGCAGCCTACGGGACAGGGGGTACGAGCAGTACTTC. Amino acids: CASSLRDRGYEQYF.

The rearrangement uses TRBV6-5 and TRBJ1-1, with TRBD1 identical over 7 bases. The CDR3 length is 13 residues. The V gene's germline CDR1 is MNHEY and CDR2 SVGAGI. Losses at the gene ends were 2 bases for V and 5 bases for J; bases not matched to a gene: 2. CDR3 bases: TGTGCCAGCAGTTACACGACAGGGACTGAAGCTTTCTTT. The encoded protein is CASSYTTGTEAFF.

The chain uses TRBV6-1 and TRBJ1-3; possible D gene TRBD1, 5 bases. V gave up 2 bases and J gave up 1 base, with 9 bases separating them. Germline CDR1 reads MNHNS; CDR2 reads SASEGT. The CDR3 contains 15 residues. CDR3 region: CASSEQTASGNTIYF. Here the CDR3 DNA reads TGTGCCAGCAGTGAACAGACAGCGTCTGGAAACACCATATATTTT.

The chain has TRBV28 and TRBJ2-1; TRBD2 aligns across 8 bases. V was clipped by 4 bases and J by 0 bases; unmatched bases: 2. Germline V gene lookup returns CDR1 MDHEN and CDR2 SYDVKM. There are 15 residues in the CDR3. CDR3: CASSSGGISYNEQFF. In nucleotides, the CDR3 is TGTGCCAGCAGTTCGGGGGGGATCTCCTACAATGAGCAGTTCTTC.

This chain connects TRBV12-3 or TRBV12-4 to TRBJ1-1, with 8 bases matching TRBD1. This CDR3 is 13 amino acids long. V gave up 5 bases and J gave up 7 bases; unmatched junction bases: 6. This CDR3 is CASSPAGTGEAFF. The CDR3 DNA reads TGTGCCAGCAGTCCGGCTGGGACAGGTGAAGCTTTCTTT.

The V call is TRBV6-5, the J call TRBJ1-1; D remains ambiguous. Germline CDR1 and CDR2: MNHEY and SVGAGI. V lost 7 bases and J 1 base, leaving 13 bases between the germline ends. This CDR3 comprises 14 residues. CDR3 loop: CASTPGGRNTEAFF. The DNA of the CDR3 is TGTGCCAGCACCCCGGGAGGCCGGAACACTGAAGCTTTCTTT.

This chain uses TRBV6-5 with TRBJ1-1; D may be TRBD1 (6 bases). Germline V CDR1 and CDR2: MNHEY, SVGAGI. Trimming removed 1 base at V and 9 bases at J, with 9 bases between. The CDR3 has 12 amino acids. The DNA of the CDR3 is TGTGCCAGCAGTTACTGGCAGGGGAAAGCTTTCTTT. Translation: CASSYWQGKAFF.

The V gene is TRBV2, the J gene TRBJ2-3; weak D call: TRBD2 (7 bases). Looked up from germline, CDR1 is SNHLY and CDR2 is FYNNEI. The CDR3 loop spans 12 amino acids. The chain's CDR3 is CAGGRITDTQYF. The CDR3 DNA reads TGTGCGGGGGGGCGCATCACAGATACGCAGTATTTT. Filled out from reference TRBV2 and TRBJ2-3, the complete variable domain reads EPEVTQTPSHQVTQMGQEVILRCVPISNHLYFYWYRQILGQKVEFLVSFYNNEISEKSEIFDDQFSVERPDGSNFTLKIRSTKLEDSAMYFCAGGRITDTQYFGPGTRLTVL.

The chain links TRBV5-6 to TRBJ1-6; D call uncertain. The CDR3 is 13 residues long. CDR1 and CDR2 from the germline V gene are SGHDT and YYEEEE. The V and J ends lost 2 bases and 7 bases respectively, with 7 bases between them. The CDR3 sequence: CASSFMRNSPLHF. The CDR3, as DNA: TGTGCCAGCAGCTTTATGAGGAATTCACCCCTCCACTTT.

This sequence joins TRBV5-1 and TRBJ2-3; D is perhaps TRBD2 (5 bases). V lost 4 bases and J lost 6, with 15 bases in between. In germline, CDR1 is SGHRS, CDR2 YFSETQ. The CDR3 totals 14 residues. The CDR3 sequence is CASSPARRLDTQYF. In nucleotides, the CDR3 is TGCGCCAGCAGCCCGGCAAGGAGGCTTGATACGCAGTATTTT.